This TCR beta chain was recorded in a study of control samples from healthy donors and cancer patients. Sequencing used immunoSEQ multiplex PCR; TCRdb keeps in-frame clones, though not all of them. The table has 170,000 or so clones, 90% to 95% seen once; the top ten hold around 1.5%. Material: blood. This TCR was recovered from a woman in her late teens or twenties in good health.

The CDR3 coding sequence is TGTGCCAGCGGAGTTTCCCTCGAGGCTAACTATGGCTACACCTTC. It is translated as CASGVSLEANYGYTF. The chain joins TRBV27 to TRBJ1-2; D unclear. Germline CDR1 reads MNHEY; CDR2 reads SMNVEV (reference sequence). V dropped 8 bases and J dropped 0 bases, with 16 bases sitting between them. This CDR3 contains 15 residues.